The rows below give T cell receptor beta chains drawn from one sample of a study of blood T cell repertoires in COVID-19. Sequencing used immunoSEQ multiplex PCR; TCRdb keeps in-frame clones, though not all of them. The data show fewer than 80,000 clones, under 90% seen once. Sequenced input: peripheral blood. The receptors stem from a human donor in a cohort sampled during active COVID-19. The CDR3 runs from the conserved cysteine through the conserved F or W. Each record gives: D gene, clone size, V gene, J gene, CDR3 protein, CDR3 DNA. The D gene is left open where the match is weak. Expanded clones are given a class, and other clones once, few, many or no size at all.

>TRBD2|-|TRBV28|TRBJ2-1
CASKTPGTSGRREQFF
TGTGCCAGCAAGACCCCCGGGACTAGCGGGAGGAGGGAGCAGTTCTTC
>-|few|TRBV3-1/TRBV3-2|TRBJ2-5
CASSQDLNQGGETQYF
TGTGCCAGCAGCCAAGATCTGAACCAAGGGGGAGAGACCCAGTACTTC
>-|-|TRBV4-3|TRBJ1-1
CASSTTVNTEAFF
TGCGCCAGCAGTACCACTGTGAACACTGAAGCTTTCTTT
>-|-|TRBV7-9|TRBJ1-4
CASSLDWGGINEKLFF
TGTGCCAGCAGCTTAGACTGGGGGGGAATTAATGAAAAACTGTTTTTT
>-|-|TRBV28|TRBJ1-1
CASSPGQTHTEAFF
TGTGCCAGCAGTCCGGGACAAACTCACACTGAAGCTTTCTTT
>-|-|TRBV5-5|TRBJ1-5
CASSFGEVSNQPQHF
TGTGCCAGCAGCTTCGGGGAGGTGAGCAATCAGCCCCAGCATTTT
>TRBD1|-|TRBV5-1|TRBJ1-1
CASSPRQGAVSEAFF
TGCGCCAGCAGCCCCCGACAGGGGGCGGTCTCTGAAGCTTTCTTT
>TRBD1|-|TRBV7-2|TRBJ2-3
CASSPQGADTQYF
TGTGCCAGCAGCCCCCAGGGGGCAGATACGCAGTATTTT
>TRBD1|-|TRBV6-6|TRBJ2-1
CASSKPGQGVNEQFF
TGTGCCAGCAGTAAGCCGGGACAGGGGGTTAATGAGCAGTTCTTC
>TRBD2|once|TRBV3-1/TRBV3-2|TRBJ2-1
CASSRPTSGGIDEQFF
TGTGCCAGCAGTCGCCCTACTAGCGGGGGGATCGATGAGCAGTTCTTC
>-|once|TRBV19|TRBJ1-2
CASSTSFNYGYTF
TGTGCCAGTAGTACGTCCTTTAACTATGGCTACACCTTC
>TRBD2|-|TRBV19|TRBJ2-3
CASSGTSGKPSTDTQYF
TGTGCCAGTAGCGGGACTAGCGGGAAACCTAGCACAGATACGCAGTATTTT
>TRBD2|once|TRBV19|TRBJ2-3
CASRLAGGADTQYF
TGTGCCAGTAGACTAGCGGGGGGCGCAGATACGCAGTATTTT
>TRBD2|once|TRBV7-6|TRBJ2-7
CASSVLAGVSDEQYF
TGTGCCAGCAGCGTCCTAGCGGGGGTCTCCGACGAGCAGTACTTC
>TRBD2|-|TRBV18|TRBJ2-5
CASSRRRLTGLAEETQYF
TGTGCCAGCTCACGACGTCGACTTACGGGACTAGCGGAAGAGACCCAGTACTTC
>TRBD1|once|TRBV18|TRBJ2-7
CASSPGQGATWEQYF
TGTGCCAGCTCGCCCGGACAGGGGGCTACGTGGGAGCAGTACTTC
>TRBD1|once|TRBV7-9|TRBJ1-2
CASSFGTGETF
TGTGCCAGCAGCTTCGGGACAGGGGAAACCTTC
>-|-|TRBV5-1|TRBJ2-1
CASSLGRTLGDEQFF
TGCGCCAGCAGCTTGGGACGCACGCTAGGCGATGAGCAGTTCTTC
>TRBD2|-|TRBV19|TRBJ2-7
CASSVSGRAYEQYF
TGTGCCAGTAGTGTTAGCGGGAGGGCCTACGAGCAGTACTTC
>-|-|TRBV29-1|TRBJ1-3
CSVVPGGNSGNTIYF
TGCAGCGTTGTGCCCGGTGGTAACTCTGGAAACACCATATATTTT
>TRBD1|-|TRBV7-2|TRBJ1-2
CASSPRGQGDGYTF
TGTGCCAGCAGCCCACGCGGACAGGGTGATGGCTACACCTTC
>TRBD1|few|TRBV4-3|TRBJ1-2
CASSQDWTGSFLTF
TGCGCCAGCAGCCAAGACTGGACAGGATCCTTCCTCACCTTC
>-|-|TRBV4-1|TRBJ2-3
CASSLSRTETQYF
TGCGCCAGCAGCCTAAGCCGGACAGAGACGCAGTATTTT
>TRBD2|-|TRBV4-1|TRBJ2-1
CASSQEERLAGGRYNEQFF
TGCGCCAGCAGCCAAGAAGAGAGGCTAGCGGGGGGGCGCTACAATGAGCAGTTCTTC
>-|-|TRBV7-9|TRBJ2-6
CASSRGASGANVLTF
TGTGCCAGCAGCCGGGGGGCCTCTGGGGCCAACGTCCTGACTTTC
>-|-|TRBV9|TRBJ2-2
CASSVQGHAGELFF
TGTGCCAGCAGCGTACAGGGTCACGCCGGGGAGCTGTTTTTT
>TRBD2|-|TRBV6-6|TRBJ2-1
CASSSNLAGGPGEQFF
TGTGCCAGCAGTTCAAACCTAGCGGGAGGGCCGGGTGAGCAGTTCTTC
>TRBD1|-|TRBV4-2|TRBJ2-1
CASSQEGHQGANEQFF
TGTGCCAGCAGCCAAGAAGGGCATCAGGGGGCCAATGAGCAGTTCTTC